The 20 T cell receptor beta chains below all came from one sample that was sequenced in a study of a mutant IDH1 vaccine in newly diagnosed glioma. The time point was: week 11, during vaccination. Doses of 300 ug of mutant IDH1 20-mer peptide were given with topical imiquimod. Sequenced by immunoSEQ multiplex PCR; TCRdb stores in-frame clones only, minus some. The repertoire holds some 64,000 clones, with roughly 83% as singletons. These TCRs are of unknown antigen specificity. Source: PBMCs, taken from a glioma patient whose treatment included an IDH1 peptide vaccine. The receptors originated from a woman aged 50 to 65 with glioma.

The chain recombines TRBV5-4 with TRBJ1-2, with D hard to call. In germline, CDR1 is SGHNT, CDR2 YYREEE (reference sequence). This CDR3 contains 14 residues. The V end was cut by 3 bases, the J end by 7 bases, with 16 bases between. The CDR3 coding sequence is TGTGCCAGCAGCTCCCCGCCCGTAGGGCTTGGCTACACCTTC. Amino acids: CASSSPPVGLGYTF.

This clone was detected only a few times. The chain recombines TRBV6-6 with TRBJ2-3, with 7 bases lining up with TRBD1. V shed 5 bases, J shed 2 bases, and the junction held 4 bases outside the gene matches. The CDR3 contains 14 residues. Germline V gene lookup returns CDR1 MNHNY and CDR2 SVGAGI (reference sequence). CDR3 bases: TGTGCCAGCAGTCAACAGGGGATCACAGATACGCAGTATTTT. This gives the protein CASSQQGITDTQYF.

This clone has only one observation. The V and J genes are TRBV5-6 and TRBJ2-7; unclear D gene. Trimming pared 0 bases from V and 3 bases from J, leaving 4 bases between. The CDR3 totals 12 residues. Germline values: CDR1 SGHDT, CDR2 YYEEEE. CDR3 nucleotides: TGTGCCAGCAGCTTGGGCAACTACGAGCAGTACTTC. Its protein is CASSLGNYEQYF.

As DNA, the CDR3 is TGTGCCATCAGGGGGGAGGTCCGGGGGGACTCCTACGAGCAGTACTTC. As protein: CAIRGEVRGDSYEQYF. The chain uses TRBV10-3 and TRBJ2-7; 7 nucleotides agree with TRBD2. This CDR3 is 16 amino acids long. V shed 6 bases and J 0 bases; nucleotides not matched to a gene: 11. Germline-derived CDR1 and CDR2 are ENHRY and SYGVKD.

The V gene is TRBV5-4, the J gene TRBJ2-7; 7 bases align to TRBD1. The CDR3 consists of 15 residues. V shed 1 base, J shed 0 bases, and the junction held 4 bases outside the gene matches. Germline values: CDR1 SGHNT, CDR2 YYREEE (reference sequence). CDR3 in amino acids: CASSLTGDGSYEQYF. The CDR3 DNA sequence: TGTGCCAGCAGCTTGACAGGGGACGGCTCCTACGAGCAGTACTTC. Complete variable domain (other parts from reference TRBV5-4 and TRBJ2-7): ETGVTQSPTHLIKTRGQQVTLRCSSQSGHNTVSWYQQALGQGPQFIFQYYREEENGRGNFPPRFSGLQFPNYSSELNVNALELDDSALYLCASSLTGDGSYEQYFGPGTRLTVT.

For the CDR3, the DNA is TGTGCCAGCAGCGTACACGGGACGGCGGCTACTATGTACGAGCAGTACTTC. Translating gives CASSVHGTAATMYEQYF. The chain couples TRBV9 to TRBJ2-7; D may be TRBD1 or TRBD2 (5 bases each). The CDR3 spans 17 residues. Trimming pared 1 base from V and 4 bases from J, leaving 21 bases between. Germline CDR1 and CDR2: SGDLS and YYNGEE.

The CDR3 here is CASSRDRGDEQFF. CDR3 bases: TGTGCCAGCAGCCGGGACAGGGGTGATGAGCAGTTCTTC. This chain uses TRBV11-2 with TRBJ2-1; 10 bases agree with TRBD1. V shed 5 bases and J 8 bases; nucleotides not matched to a gene: 3. The germline V gene encodes CDR1 SGHAT and CDR2 FQNNGV. This CDR3 is 13 amino acids long. The variable domain in full, with the rest retrieved from reference TRBV11-2 and TRBJ2-1, is EAGVAQSPRYKIIEKRQSVAFWCNPISGHATLYWYQQILGQGPKLLIQFQNNGVVDDSQLPKDRFSAERLKGVDSTLKIQPAKLEDSAVYLCASSRDRGDEQFFGPGTRLTVL.

The chain links TRBV19 to TRBJ1-2; 9 nucleotides match TRBD1. The CDR3 has 15 amino acids. The germline gives CDR1 LNHDA, CDR2 SQIVND (reference sequence). The ends lost 5 bases at V and 6 bases at J; junction bases unmatched: 10. The CDR3 DNA is TGTGCCAGTAGTCTTCAAACAGGGGGCGTAAATGGCTACACCTTC. Residues: CASSLQTGGVNGYTF.

This CDR3 reads CATSRDQRGRWNEQFF. CDR3 nucleotide sequence: TGTGCCACCAGCAGAGATCAGAGGGGGCGGTGGAATGAGCAGTTCTTC. J is TRBJ2-1 and V is TRBV15; TRBD1 aligns across 7 bases. The CDR3 runs 16 residues. Germline CDR1 reads LNHNV; CDR2 reads YYDKDF (reference sequence). After removal of 0 bases from V and 7 bases from J, the junction contained 9 bases not matched to a gene.

The chain recombines TRBV14 with TRBJ2-2; the D is unclear. There are 14 residues in the CDR3. V lost 4 bases and J lost 8, with 14 bases in between. The germline V gene encodes CDR1 SGHDN and CDR2 FVKESK. CDR3 nucleotides: TGTGCCAGCAGCCGACAAGATTTTAGTGGGGAGCTGTTTTTT. Residues: CASSRQDFSGELFF. The variable domain in full, completed from reference TRBV14 and TRBJ2-2, reads EAGVTQFPSHSVIEKGQTVTLRCDPISGHDNLYWYRRVMGKEIKFLLHFVKESKQDESGMPNNRFLAERTGGTYSTLKVQPAELEDSGVYFCASSRQDFSGELFFGEGSRLTVL.

The chain has TRBV9 and TRBJ2-7; 10 bases map to TRBD1. The CDR3 spans 14 residues. Looked up from germline, CDR1 is SGDLS and CDR2 is YYNGEE. Losses at the gene ends were 4 bases for V and 5 bases for J; bases not matched to a gene: 6. CDR3 in DNA: TGTGCCAGCAGCTTATGGGGGACAGGGGACGAGCAGTACTTC. Amino acid sequence: CASSLWGTGDEQYF.

This chain links TRBV6-1 with TRBJ2-7; D gene ambiguous. The CDR3 extends over 15 amino acids. V shed 7 bases and J shed 0 bases, with 16 bases lying between them. Germline CDR1 reads MNHNS; CDR2 reads SASEGT. The CDR3 region has the DNA TGTGCCAGCAAGGGTGACGGGCAGGACTCCTACGAGCAGTACTTC. Translation gives CASKGDGQDSYEQYF.

This clone was picked up a small number of times. This rearrangement joins TRBV9 to TRBJ2-5; D possibly corresponds to TRBD2 (6 bases). Between the trimmed V and J ends, which lost 3 bases and 5 bases, there was a span of 17 bases. The CDR3 spans 15 residues. Germline V gene sequence: CDR1 SGDLS, CDR2 YYNGEE. The CDR3 region has the DNA TGTGCCAGCAGCGAGCTGGGGGGTATCCGGGAGACCCAGTACTTC. The encoded protein is CASSELGGIRETQYF. Full variable domain (rest looked up from reference TRBV9 and TRBJ2-5): DSGVTQTPKHLITATGQRVTLRCSPRSGDLSVYWYQQSLDQGLQFLIQYYNGEERAKGNILERFSAQQFPDLHSELNLSSLELGDSALYFCASSELGGIRETQYFGPGTRLLVL.

The chain carries TRBV14 and TRBJ2-7; 9 bases align to TRBD1. The CDR3 extends over 15 amino acids. The V segment lost 4 bases and the J segment 3 bases; nucleotides outside the gene matches: 7. CDR1 SGHDN and CDR2 FVKESK come from the germline V gene. CDR3 residues: CASSPWTGESYEQYF. CDR3 sequence (DNA): TGTGCCAGCAGCCCTTGGACAGGGGAAAGCTACGAGCAGTACTTC.

This chain uses TRBV7-2 with TRBJ1-6, with a possible D match to TRBD1 (6 bases). Germline V gene sequence: CDR1 SGHTA, CDR2 FQGNSA. CDR3 length: 14 amino acids. V was pared by 5 bases and J by 4 bases, with 9 bases between. Here the CDR3 reads CASSRTGYNSPLHF. The CDR3 DNA reads TGTGCCAGCAGCCGTACAGGGTATAATTCACCCCTCCACTTT.

The chain has TRBV5-1 and TRBJ1-5; 9 positions match TRBD1. The germline CDR1 and CDR2 sequences are SGHRS and YFSETQ. This CDR3 contains 17 residues. V shed 3 bases and J 6 bases; nucleotides not matched to a gene: 13. The CDR3 region has the DNA TGCGCCAGCAGCTCGGGCCCATCCGGGACAGGGTTTCAGCCCCAGCATTTT. Translating gives CASSSGPSGTGFQPQHF.

This rearrangement joins TRBV11-2 to TRBJ1-5; D is unclear. CDR1 is SGHAT and CDR2 is FQNNGV in the germline V gene. Trimming removed 1 base at V and 7 bases at J, with 8 bases between. The CDR3 has 13 residues. DNA of the CDR3: TGTGCCAGCAGCTTAGGAAGGCTCCAGCCCCAGCATTTT. Its protein product is CASSLGRLQPQHF.

The V and J genes are TRBV18 and TRBJ2-7; D is undetermined. This CDR3 has 14 residues. V lost 1 base and J lost 0, with 7 bases in between. Germline V gives CDR1 KGHSH, CDR2 LQKENI. CDR3 sequence: CASSPQGGSYEQYF. As DNA, the CDR3 is TGTGCCAGCTCACCACAGGGCGGCTCCTACGAGCAGTACTTC.

V gene TRBV9 combines with J gene TRBJ1-4; 7 nucleotides line up with TRBD1. The CDR3 is 16 amino acids. The V gene end was trimmed by 3 bases and the J gene end by 11 bases; junction bases not matched to a gene: 16. Looked up from germline, CDR1 is SGDLS and CDR2 is YYNGEE. DNA of the CDR3: TGTGCCAGCAGCGCAGGAGGGACAGATTCTATGAAGAAACTGTTTTTT. Translating gives CASSAGGTDSMKKLFF.

The chain carries TRBV7-6 and TRBJ2-2, with D unclear. Germline V gene data show CDR1 as SGHVS and CDR2 as FNYEAQ. V dropped 1 base and J dropped 9 bases, with 3 bases sitting between them. The CDR3 covers 11 residues. The CDR3 DNA reads as TGTGCCAGCAGCTTAGGAAGGGAGCTGTTTTTT. It translates to CASSLGRELFF.